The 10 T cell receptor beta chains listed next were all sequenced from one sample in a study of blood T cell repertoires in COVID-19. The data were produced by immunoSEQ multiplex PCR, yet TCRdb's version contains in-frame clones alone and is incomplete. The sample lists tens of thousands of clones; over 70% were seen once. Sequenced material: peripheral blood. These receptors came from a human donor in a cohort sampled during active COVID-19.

The CDR3 region is CASSVSGAPYEQYF. The CDR3 DNA follows: TGTGCCAGCAGCGTTAGCGGGGCGCCGTACGAGCAGTACTTC. This chain connects TRBV7-2 to TRBJ2-7, with 8 bases aligning to TRBD2. Trimming cost V 5 bases and J 4 bases; bases outside gene matches: 7. CDR1 and CDR2 from the germline V gene are SGHTA and FQGNSA. This CDR3 contains 14 residues.

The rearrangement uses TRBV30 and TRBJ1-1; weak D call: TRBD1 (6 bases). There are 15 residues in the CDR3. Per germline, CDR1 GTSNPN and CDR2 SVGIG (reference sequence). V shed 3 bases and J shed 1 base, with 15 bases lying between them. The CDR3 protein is CAWSLPRTANTEAFF. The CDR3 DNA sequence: TGTGCCTGGAGCCTCCCTCGGACAGCGAACACTGAAGCTTTCTTT.

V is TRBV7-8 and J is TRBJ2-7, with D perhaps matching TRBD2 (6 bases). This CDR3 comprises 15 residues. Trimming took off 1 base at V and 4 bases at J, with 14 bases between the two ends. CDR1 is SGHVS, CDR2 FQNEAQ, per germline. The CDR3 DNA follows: TGTGCCAGCAGCTTAGGTGTTGGGAGGAAATACGAGCAGTACTTC. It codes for CASSLGVGRKYEQYF.

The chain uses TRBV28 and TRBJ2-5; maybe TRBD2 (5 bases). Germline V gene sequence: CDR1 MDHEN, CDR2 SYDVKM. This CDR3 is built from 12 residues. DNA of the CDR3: TGTGGCCACGGCTCCGGGAAACAGACCCAGTACTTC. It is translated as CGHGSGKQTQYF.

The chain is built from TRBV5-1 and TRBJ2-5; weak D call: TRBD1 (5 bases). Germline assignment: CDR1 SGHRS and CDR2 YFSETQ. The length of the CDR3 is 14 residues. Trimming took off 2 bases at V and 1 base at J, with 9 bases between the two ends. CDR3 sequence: CASSLGEPQETQYF. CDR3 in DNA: TGCGCCAGCAGCTTAGGGGAACCCCAAGAGACCCAGTACTTC.

Here the CDR3 reads CASSQETQRGGCTDTQYF. The CDR3 DNA reads as TGTGCCAGCAGCCAAGAGACCCAGCGGGGGGGCTGCACAGATACGCAGTATTTT. The chain carries TRBV3-1 (or the pseudogene TRBV3-2) and TRBJ2-3, with 10 positions matching TRBD2. This CDR3 is built from 18 residues. V dropped 0 bases and J dropped 1; count of bases not matched to a gene: 7. Germline values: CDR1 LGHDT, CDR2 YNNKEL (reference sequence).

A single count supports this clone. As DNA, the CDR3 is TGTGCCAGCAGTTTACGGGTCAGCGCAACTAATGAAAAACTGTTTTTT. The encoded protein is CASSLRVSATNEKLFF. This chain joins TRBV28 and TRBJ1-4; D remains ambiguous. The CDR3 extends over 16 amino acids. In germline, CDR1 is MDHEN, CDR2 SYDVKM. V was trimmed by 2 bases and J by 0 bases, leaving 10 bases between them.

This CDR3 is CASSATGTANTGELFF. CDR3 DNA: TGTGCCAGCAGCGCCACCGGGACAGCGAACACCGGGGAGCTGTTTTTT. The chain joins TRBV11-2 to TRBJ2-2; 7 bases line up with TRBD1. The CDR3 is 16 amino acids. V lost 5 bases to trimming and J lost 0 bases; unmatched junction nucleotides: 6. The germline gives CDR1 SGHAT, CDR2 FQNNGV.

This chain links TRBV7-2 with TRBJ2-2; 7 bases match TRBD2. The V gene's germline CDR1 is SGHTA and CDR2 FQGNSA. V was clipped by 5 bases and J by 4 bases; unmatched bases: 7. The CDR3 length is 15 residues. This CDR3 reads CASSLGPGGTGELFF. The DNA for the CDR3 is TGTGCCAGCAGCCTCGGGCCGGGGGGCACCGGGGAGCTGTTTTTT.

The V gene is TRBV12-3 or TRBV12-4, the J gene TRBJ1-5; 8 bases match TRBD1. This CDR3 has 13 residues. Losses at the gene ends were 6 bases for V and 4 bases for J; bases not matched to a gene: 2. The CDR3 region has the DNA TGTGCCAGCAGCTGGGACAGGAATCAGCCCCAGCATTTT. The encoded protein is CASSWDRNQPQHF.